These 9 T cell receptor beta chains came from one sample sequenced in a study of cytomegalovirus exposure and HLA in healthy donors. Sequencing used immunoSEQ multiplex PCR; TCRdb keeps in-frame clones, though not all of them. The profile covers some 140,000 clones, with roughly four fifths appearing a single time and over 1.1% taken by the ten largest. Sequencing input: PBMCs. These receptors originate from a woman aged 25 to 39 in good health and CMV-seronegative.

The rearrangement links TRBV2 to TRBJ1-1; tentative D call: TRBD1 (5 bases). This CDR3 has 13 amino acids. V gave up 9 bases and J gave up 2 bases, with 13 bases separating them. Germline CDR1 SNHLY, CDR2 FYNNEI. CDR3 region: CASGAQGNTEAFF. For the CDR3, the DNA is TGTGCCAGTGGAGCGCAGGGCAACACTGAAGCTTTCTTT.

The chain links TRBV30 to TRBJ1-5, with a possible D match to TRBD1 (6 bases). CDR1 GTSNPN and CDR2 SVGIG come from the germline V gene (reference sequence). Trimming removed 0 bases from V and 3 bases from J, with 15 bases in between. The CDR3 runs to 16 residues. The CDR3, as DNA: TGTGCCTGGAGTGTTGGGCAGGGGACAACCAATCAGCCCCAGCATTTT. As protein: CAWSVGQGTTNQPQHF. Full variable domain (missing parts from reference TRBV30 and TRBJ1-5): SQTIHQWPATLVQPVGSPLSLECTVEGTSNPNLYWYRQAAGRGLQLLFYSVGIGQISSEVPQNLSASRPQDRQFILSSKKLLLSDSGFYLCAWSVGQGTTNQPQHFGDGTRLSIL.

The chain joins TRBV5-1 to TRBJ1-1, with 12 positions matching TRBD1. The CDR3 covers 17 residues. The germline CDR1 and CDR2 sequences are SGHRS and YFSETQ. The J segment lost 2 bases and the V segment lost 4 bases, leaving 9 bases of the junction unmatched. CDR3 in amino acids: CASSRTGQGAGNTEAFF. The CDR3 DNA sequence: TGCGCCAGCAGCCGCACGGGACAGGGGGCTGGAAACACTGAAGCTTTCTTT.

The V and J genes are TRBV5-1 and TRBJ1-1; 9 bases align to TRBD1. CDR3 length equals 15 residues. With 0 bases clipped from V and 3 bases from J, the junction kept 3 bases outside the gene matches. The V gene's germline CDR1 is SGHRS and CDR2 YFSETQ. CDR3 sequence reads: CASSLDGQGYTEAFF. The CDR3 nucleotides are TGCGCCAGCAGCTTGGATGGACAGGGGTACACTGAAGCTTTCTTT.

The V gene is TRBV5-1, the J gene TRBJ2-2; the match to TRBD1 covers 10 bases. This CDR3 contains 15 residues. CDR1 and CDR2 from the germline V gene are SGHRS and YFSETQ. After removal of 5 bases from V and 4 bases from J, the junction contained 5 bases not matched to a gene. In DNA, the CDR3 is TGCGCCAGCAGATTACGGACAGGGGGCACCGGGGAGCTGTTTTTT. Translating gives CASRLRTGGTGELFF. Based on the CDR3 plus reference TRBV5-1 and TRBJ2-2, the full variable domain is KAGVTQTPRYLIKTRGQQVTLSCSPISGHRSVSWYQQTPGQGLQFLFEYFSETQRNKGNFPGRFSGRQFSNSRSEMNVSTLELGDSALYLCASRLRTGGTGELFFGEGSRLTVL.

The chain is built from TRBV5-4 and TRBJ1-2; D is ambiguous. Germline CDR1 and CDR2: SGHNT and YYREEE (reference sequence). Deletions cut 3 bases from V and 4 bases from J, with 13 bases between. The CDR3 extends over 14 amino acids. Here the CDR3 reads CASSSRAEGYGYTF. In DNA form, the CDR3 reads TGTGCCAGCAGCTCCCGGGCCGAGGGCTATGGCTACACCTTC.

In this sample, this clone turned up once. The chain is built from TRBV6-1 and TRBJ2-5; 8 bases are a match to TRBD1. This CDR3 spans 14 amino acids. V shed 6 bases, J shed 5 bases, and the junction held 8 bases outside the gene matches. Germline V gene lookup returns CDR1 MNHNS and CDR2 SASEGT. CDR3: CASSKQGVVETQYF. CDR3 coding DNA: TGTGCCAGCAGCAAACAGGGGGTTGTTGAGACCCAGTACTTC.

CDR3 loop: CASSPTLGSSGDTQYF. The DNA for the CDR3 is TGTGCCAGCTCACCTACCCTAGGGTCTAGCGGAGATACGCAGTATTTT. This chain uses TRBV18 with TRBJ2-3; 7 positions match TRBD2. The V gene end was trimmed by 3 bases and the J gene end by 5 bases; junction bases not matched to a gene: 11. Per germline, CDR1 KGHSH and CDR2 LQKENI. This CDR3 contains 16 residues.

J is TRBJ1-4 and V is TRBV2; D not certain. Germline V gives CDR1 SNHLY, CDR2 FYNNEI. With 7 bases removed from V and 8 bases from J, the gap between germline ends came to 17 bases. This CDR3 is built from 14 residues. The CDR3 DNA is TGTGCCAGCACCCCGGGTGGGTTGTGGGAAAAACTGTTTTTT. Its protein is CASTPGGLWEKLFF.